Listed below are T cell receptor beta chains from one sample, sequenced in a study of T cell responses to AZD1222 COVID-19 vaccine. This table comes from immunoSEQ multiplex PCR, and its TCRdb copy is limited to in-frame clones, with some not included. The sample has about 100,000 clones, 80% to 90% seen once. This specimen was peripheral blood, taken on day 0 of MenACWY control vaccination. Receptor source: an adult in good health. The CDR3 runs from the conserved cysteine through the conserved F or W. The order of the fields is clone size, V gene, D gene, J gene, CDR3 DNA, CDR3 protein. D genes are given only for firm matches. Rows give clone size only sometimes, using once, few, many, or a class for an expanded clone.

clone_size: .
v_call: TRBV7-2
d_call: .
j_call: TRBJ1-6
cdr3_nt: TGTGCCAGCAGCCCCCAAGGGAGCTCACCCCTCCACTTT
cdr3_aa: CASSPQGSSPLHF

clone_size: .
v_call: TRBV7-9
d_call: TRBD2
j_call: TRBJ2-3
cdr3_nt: TGTGCCAGCAGTCCCGGGACTAGCGGGAGGGGTACGCAGTATTTT
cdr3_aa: CASSPGTSGRGTQYF

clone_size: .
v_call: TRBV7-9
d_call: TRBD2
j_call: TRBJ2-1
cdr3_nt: TGTGCCAGCAACTTTCTACTAGCGGGAGTGGGCAATGAGCAGTTCTTC
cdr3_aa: CASNFLLAGVGNEQFF

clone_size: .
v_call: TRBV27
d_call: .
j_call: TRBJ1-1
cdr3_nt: TGTGCCAGCAGTACACAGGGTGTAGGCACTGAAGCTTTCTTT
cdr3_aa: CASSTQGVGTEAFF

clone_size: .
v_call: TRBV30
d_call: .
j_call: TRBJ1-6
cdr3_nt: TGTGCCTGGAGTGTACGCAGTGGCGGGAATTCACCCCTCCACTTT
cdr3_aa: CAWSVRSGGNSPLHF

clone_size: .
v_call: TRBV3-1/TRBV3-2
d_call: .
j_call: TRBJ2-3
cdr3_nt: TGTGCCAGCAGCCAAGTGTCGAGGGCCCTGGAAGATACGCAGTATTTT
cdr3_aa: CASSQVSRALEDTQYF

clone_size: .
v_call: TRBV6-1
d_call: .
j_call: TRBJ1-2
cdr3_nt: TGTGCCAGCAGTGAAGCAGGTCAGGGCGGTAACTATGGCTACACCTTC
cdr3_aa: CASSEAGQGGNYGYTF

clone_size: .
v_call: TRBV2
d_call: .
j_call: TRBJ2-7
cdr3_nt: TGTGCCAGCAGGCCAGGCGGGGAGTACGAGCAGTACTTC
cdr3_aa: CASRPGGEYEQYF

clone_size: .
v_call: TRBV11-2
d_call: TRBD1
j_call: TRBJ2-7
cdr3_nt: TGTGCCAGCAGCTTTACCGGGACAGGGGACGACGAGCAGTACTTC
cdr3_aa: CASSFTGTGDDEQYF

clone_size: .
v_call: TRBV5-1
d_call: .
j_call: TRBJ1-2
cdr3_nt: TGCGCCAGCAGCTTGGCGACATCGGATGGCTACACCTTC
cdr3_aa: CASSLATSDGYTF

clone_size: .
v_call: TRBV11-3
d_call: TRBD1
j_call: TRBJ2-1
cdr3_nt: TGTGCCAGCAGCTTAGGGGACAGAGACTGCTCCTACAATGAGCAGTTCTTC
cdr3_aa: CASSLGDRDCSYNEQFF

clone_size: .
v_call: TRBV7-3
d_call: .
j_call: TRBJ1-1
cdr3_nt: TGTGCCAGCAGCTTACCTGGACAGAGGGCTTTCTTT
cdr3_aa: CASSLPGQRAFF

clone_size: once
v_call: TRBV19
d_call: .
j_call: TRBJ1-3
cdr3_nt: TGTGCCAGTAGTACTGGTAATAGCTCTGGAAACACCATATATTTT
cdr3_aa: CASSTGNSSGNTIYF

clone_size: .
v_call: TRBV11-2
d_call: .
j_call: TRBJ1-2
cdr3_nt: TGTGCCAGCAGCTTAGAAGGTGGCTACACCTTC
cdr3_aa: CASSLEGGYTF

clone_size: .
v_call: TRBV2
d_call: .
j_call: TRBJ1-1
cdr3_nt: TGTGCCAGCAAAAGGAACATTAACACTGAAGCTTTCTTT
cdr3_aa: CASKRNINTEAFF

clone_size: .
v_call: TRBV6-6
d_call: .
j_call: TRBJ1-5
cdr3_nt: TGTGCCAGCAGGCGACAGGAAAATCAGCCCCAGCATTTT
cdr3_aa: CASRRQENQPQHF

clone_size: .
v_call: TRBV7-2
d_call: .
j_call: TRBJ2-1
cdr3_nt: TGTGCCAGCAGCTTCACACGGAGCTCCTACAATGAGCAGTTCTTC
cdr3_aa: CASSFTRSSYNEQFF

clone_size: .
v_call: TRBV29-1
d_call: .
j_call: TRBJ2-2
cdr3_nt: TGCAGCGTGGAATGGGGCGGGGAGCTGTTTTTT
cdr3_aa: CSVEWGGELFF

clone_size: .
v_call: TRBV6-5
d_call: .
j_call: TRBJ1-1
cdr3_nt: TGTGCCAGCAGTCCCCCCGAGGCTAAAAATGAAGCTTTCTTT
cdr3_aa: CASSPPEAKNEAFF

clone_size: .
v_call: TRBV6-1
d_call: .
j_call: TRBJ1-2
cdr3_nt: TGTGCCAGCAGTGAAAGCCCGACGTCAGGCTACACCTTC
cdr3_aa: CASSESPTSGYTF

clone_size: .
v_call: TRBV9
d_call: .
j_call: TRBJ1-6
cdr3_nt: TGTGCCAGCAGCCCCGATAATTCACCCCTCCACTTT
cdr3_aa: CASSPDNSPLHF

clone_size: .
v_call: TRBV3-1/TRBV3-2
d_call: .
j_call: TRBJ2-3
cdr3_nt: TGTGCCAGCAGCCTCTCCGGAGATACGCAGTATTTT
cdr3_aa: CASSLSGDTQYF

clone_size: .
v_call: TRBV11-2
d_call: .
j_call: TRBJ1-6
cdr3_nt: TGTGCCAGCAGCTTACAGGGCCCCAATTCACCCCTCCACTTT
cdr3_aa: CASSLQGPNSPLHF

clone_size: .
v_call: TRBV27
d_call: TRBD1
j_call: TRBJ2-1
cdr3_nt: TGTGCCAGCAGTTGGACAGGGGGCGGTAATGAGCAGTTCTTC
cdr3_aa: CASSWTGGGNEQFF

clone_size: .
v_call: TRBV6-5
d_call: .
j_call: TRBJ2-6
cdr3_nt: TGTGCCAGCTTTAAGGCGAGCTCTGGGGCCAACGTCCTGACTTTC
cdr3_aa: CASFKASSGANVLTF

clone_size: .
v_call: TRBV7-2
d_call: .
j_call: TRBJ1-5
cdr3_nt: TGTGCCAGCAGTTTGGACAACCAGCCCCAGCATTTT
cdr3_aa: CASSLDNQPQHF

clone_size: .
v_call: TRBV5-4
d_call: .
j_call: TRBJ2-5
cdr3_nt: TGTGCCAGCAGCTTTAAGGGAGTGGAGACCCAGTACTTC
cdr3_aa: CASSFKGVETQYF

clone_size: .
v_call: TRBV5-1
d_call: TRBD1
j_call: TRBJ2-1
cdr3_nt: TGCGCCAGCAGCCCTCCGGGACAGGGTGAGCATGAGCAGTTCTTC
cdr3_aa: CASSPPGQGEHEQFF